Each of the 10 T cell receptor beta chains below was sequenced from the same sample in a study of blood T cell repertoires in COVID-19. The table came from immunoSEQ multiplex PCR; TCRdb's copy has only in-frame clones and leaves some out. The table has about 390,000 clones, around 87% seen once. The source material was peripheral blood. The receptors derive from a woman in her fifties or sixties with COVID-19, enrolled during active disease.

CDR3 protein: CATSTLGTGELFF. The CDR3, as DNA: TGTGCCACCAGTACTCTAGGCACCGGGGAGCTGTTTTTT. The J gene is TRBJ2-2, the V gene TRBV24-1, with no clear D. The V gene's germline CDR1 is KGHDR and CDR2 SFDVKD. Trimming shortened V by 6 bases and J by 4 bases, and 8 bases separated the two germline ends. This CDR3 is built from 13 residues.

The chain uses TRBV7-2 and TRBJ1-4; D unclear. This CDR3 has 15 amino acids. Trimming took off 1 base at V and 7 bases at J, with 13 bases between the two ends. Per the germline V gene, CDR1 is SGHTA and CDR2 is FQGNSA. The CDR3 protein is CASSLGWGGAEKLFF. CDR3 sequence (DNA): TGTGCCAGCAGCTTAGGTTGGGGAGGTGCTGAAAAACTGTTTTTT.

V is TRBV7-2 and J is TRBJ2-7, with 8 bases fitting TRBD1. Germline trimming cut 4 bases from V and 2 bases from J; bases unmatched to any gene: 7. Germline V gene data show CDR1 as SGHTA and CDR2 as FQGNSA. This CDR3 is 15 amino acids long. CDR3 protein: CASSYQQGVTYEQYF. CDR3 coding DNA: TGTGCCAGCAGCTATCAACAGGGGGTCACCTACGAGCAGTACTTC. Together with reference TRBV7-2 and TRBJ2-7, the CDR3 gives the full variable domain: GAGVSQSPSNKVTEKGKDVELRCDPISGHTALYWYRQSLGQGLEFLIYFQGNSAPDKSGLPSDRFSAERTGGSVSTLTIQRTQQEDSAVYLCASSYQQGVTYEQYFGPGTRLTVT.

The rearrangement joins TRBV6-1 to TRBJ1-5; TRBD1 is a possible D gene (6 bases). The CDR3 extends over 16 amino acids. Germline assignment: CDR1 MNHNS and CDR2 SASEGT. The V gene lost 0 bases and the J gene lost 7 bases, with 16 bases spanning the gap. This chain's CDR3 is CASSEALGGGGQPQHF. CDR3 DNA sequence: TGTGCCAGCAGTGAAGCCTTAGGGGGTGGAGGCCAGCCCCAGCATTTT.

The chain links TRBV28 to TRBJ2-5; 7 bases map to TRBD1. V shed 5 bases, J shed 1 base, and the junction held 10 bases outside the gene matches. CDR1 MDHEN and CDR2 SYDVKM come from the germline V gene. This CDR3 spans 16 amino acids. The CDR3 region has the DNA TGTGCCAGCAGTATAGGGACAGCCCTGGCCCAAGAGACCCAGTACTTC. This translates into CASSIGTALAQETQYF.

The rearrangement joins TRBV29-1 to TRBJ1-1, with D perhaps TRBD1 (6 bases). CDR3 length: 13 amino acids. V dropped 5 bases and J dropped 2 bases, with 12 bases sitting between them. Germline V gene data show CDR1 as SQVTM and CDR2 as ANQGSEA. The CDR3 sequence: CSVYWGRNTEAFF. For the CDR3, the DNA is TGCAGCGTTTACTGGGGGCGTAACACTGAAGCTTTCTTT.

The V and J genes are TRBV18 and TRBJ1-1; D not certain. V lost 5 bases and J lost 1, with 11 bases in between. CDR1 and CDR2 (germline): KGHSH, LQKENI. The CDR3 contains 14 residues. CDR3 DNA sequence: TGTGCCAGCTCATCGGACGGGAAGAACACTGAAGCTTTCTTT. Residues: CASSSDGKNTEAFF.

The rearrangement links TRBV19 to TRBJ2-7; D possibly corresponds to TRBD1 (5 bases). CDR3 length: 17 amino acids. V was pared by 5 bases and J by 0 bases, with 20 bases between. Germline CDR1 is LNHDA and CDR2 is SQIVND (reference sequence). CDR3 nucleotides: TGTGCCAGTAGTCTAAGGGCCACAGGTGTCCCCTCCTACGAGCAGTACTTC. Its translation: CASSLRATGVPSYEQYF.

CDR3 DNA sequence: TGTGCCATCAGTGAGCCTGGAGACACCGGGGAGCTGTTTTTT. This translates into CAISEPGDTGELFF. The chain has TRBV10-3 and TRBJ2-2; D is ambiguous. Trimming stripped 2 bases from V and 3 bases from J, with 7 bases between. The CDR3 covers 14 residues. CDR1 is ENHRY and CDR2 is SYGVKD in the germline V gene.

This chain uses TRBV7-3 with TRBJ1-6, with D maybe TRBD1 (5 bases). The CDR3 length is 14 residues. The germline CDR1 and CDR2 sequences are SGHTA and FQGTGA. V gave up 2 bases and J gave up 10 bases, with 12 bases separating them. CDR3 coding DNA: TGTGCCAGCAGCTTACTCGGGGGAGAGTCACCCCTCCACTTT. Translation: CASSLLGGESPLHF.